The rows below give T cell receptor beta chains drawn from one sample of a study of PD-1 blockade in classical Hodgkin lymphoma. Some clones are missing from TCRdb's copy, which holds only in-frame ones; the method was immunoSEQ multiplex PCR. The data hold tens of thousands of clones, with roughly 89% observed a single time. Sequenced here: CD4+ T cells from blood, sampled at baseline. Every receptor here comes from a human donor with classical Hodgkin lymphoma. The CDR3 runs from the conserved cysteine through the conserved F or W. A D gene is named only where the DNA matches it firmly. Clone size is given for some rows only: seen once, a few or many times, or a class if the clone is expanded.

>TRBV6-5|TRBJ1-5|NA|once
TGTGCCAGCAAGGGCTCACTTAGCAATCAGCCCCAGCATTTT
CASKGSLSNQPQHF
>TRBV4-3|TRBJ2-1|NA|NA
TGCGCCAGCAGCCAAGGGAGTTCTGACAATGAGCAGTTCTTC
CASSQGSSDNEQFF
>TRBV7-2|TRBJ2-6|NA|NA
TGTGCCAGCAGCTCCACTCCGTTTCGCTCTGGGGCCAACGTCCTGACTTTC
CASSSTPFRSGANVLTF
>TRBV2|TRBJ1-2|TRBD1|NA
TGTGCCAGCAGTGAACTGGCCGGGACAGTGGGCTATGGCTACACCTTC
CASSELAGTVGYGYTF
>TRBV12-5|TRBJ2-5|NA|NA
TGTGCTAGTGGTTTAGCTGGGAGCGGACAAGAGACCCAGTACTTC
CASGLAGSGQETQYF
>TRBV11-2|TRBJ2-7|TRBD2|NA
TGTGCCAGCAGCTTGGGACTAGCGGCGTACGAGCAGTACTTC
CASSLGLAAYEQYF
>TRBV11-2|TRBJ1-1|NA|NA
TGTGCCAGCAGCCCCCGCCGGAACACTGAAGCTTTCTTT
CASSPRRNTEAFF
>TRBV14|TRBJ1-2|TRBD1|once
TGTGCCAGCAGCCCATACGACAGGGCCTATGGCTACACCTTC
CASSPYDRAYGYTF
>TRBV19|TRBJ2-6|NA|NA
TGTGCCAGTAGTGCCGGGTGGGGGATCGGGGCCAACGTCCTGACTTTC
CASSAGWGIGANVLTF
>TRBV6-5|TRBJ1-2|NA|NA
TGTGCCAGCAGCCCGGATTGGGGGGCGGGTGGCTACACCTTC
CASSPDWGAGGYTF
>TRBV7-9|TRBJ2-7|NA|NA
TGTGCCAGCAGCCTGGTGGCAGGGACGGTCGAGCAGTACTTC
CASSLVAGTVEQYF
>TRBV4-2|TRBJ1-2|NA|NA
TGTGCCAGCAGCCGGGGGCTCAGTGGCTACACCTTC
CASSRGLSGYTF
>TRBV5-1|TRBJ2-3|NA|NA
TGCGCCAGCAGCTTGGGACTAGTCCCCACAGATACGCAGTATTTT
CASSLGLVPTDTQYF
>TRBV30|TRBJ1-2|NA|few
TGTGCCTGGGGACGAGATAGCGGCTACACCTTC
CAWGRDSGYTF
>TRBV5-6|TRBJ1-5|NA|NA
TGTGCCAGCAGCTTGGGCAGCAATCAGCCCCAGCATTTT
CASSLGSNQPQHF
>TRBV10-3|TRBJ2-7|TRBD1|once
TGTGCCTCCCAGGGACAGGGTTACGAGCAGTACTTC
CASQGQGYEQYF
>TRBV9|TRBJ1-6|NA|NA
TGTGCCAGCAGCGCAAATCAGGGAACCGGTTCACCCCTCCACTTT
CASSANQGTGSPLHF
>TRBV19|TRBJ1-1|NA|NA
TGTGCCAGTAGTATAAGGTGGGCTAACACTGAAGCTTTCTTT
CASSIRWANTEAFF
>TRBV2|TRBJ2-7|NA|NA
TGTGCCAGCACCTATCAAGGAGGTTTCGGGCAGTACTTC
CASTYQGGFGQYF
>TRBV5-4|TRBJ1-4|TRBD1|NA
TGTGCCAGCAGCGCGCTTCTAGGGTTGGACAGGGCTGAAAAACTGTTTTTT
CASSALLGLDRAEKLFF
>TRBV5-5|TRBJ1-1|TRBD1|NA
TGTGCCAGCAGCTCACAGGGGGCAATCGGTGAAGCTTTCTTT
CASSSQGAIGEAFF
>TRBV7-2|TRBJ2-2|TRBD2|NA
TGTGCCAGCAGCTTAGAGGCGGGGGGCACCGGGGAGCTGTTTTTT
CASSLEAGGTGELFF
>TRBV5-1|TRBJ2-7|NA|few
TGCGCCAGCAGCTTGGAGGCAGGGAGGTTCTACGAGCAGTACTTC
CASSLEAGRFYEQYF
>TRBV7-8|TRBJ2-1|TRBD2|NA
TGTGCCAGCAGCTTAAGACGACTAGCGGGGGTCAATGAGCAGTTCTTC
CASSLRRLAGVNEQFF
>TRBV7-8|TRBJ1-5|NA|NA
TGTGCCAGCAGCTTAGGAGGGGAACAGCCCCAGCATTTT
CASSLGGEQPQHF
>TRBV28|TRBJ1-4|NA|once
TGTGCCAGCAGTTTCCCCGGAACGCCCCTTGAAAAACTGTTTTTT
CASSFPGTPLEKLFF
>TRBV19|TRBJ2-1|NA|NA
TGTGCCAGTAGTATAGTGGGGGTGAGGGAGCAGTTCTTC
CASSIVGVREQFF
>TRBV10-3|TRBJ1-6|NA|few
TGTGCCATCAGTGAGTCGGGGAATTCACCCCTCCACTTT
CAISESGNSPLHF
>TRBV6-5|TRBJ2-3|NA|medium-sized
TGTGCCAGCAGGGCAGGGACGTACACAGATACGCAGTATTTT
CASRAGTYTDTQYF
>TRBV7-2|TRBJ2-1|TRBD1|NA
TGTGCCAGCAGCCTGAGACAGGGGCAGGAGCAGTTCTTC
CASSLRQGQEQFF
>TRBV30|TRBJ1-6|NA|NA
TGTGCCTGGAGTCGCGAAGGCCCCCTCCACTTT
CAWSREGPLHF
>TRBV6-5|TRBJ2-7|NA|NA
TGTGCCAGCAGTTGGGCGGGGCCCACCTACGAGCAGTACTTC
CASSWAGPTYEQYF
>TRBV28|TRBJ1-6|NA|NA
TGTGCCAGCAGTTTATATTTCTACAGCCCCGGTTCACCCCTCCACTTT
CASSLYFYSPGSPLHF
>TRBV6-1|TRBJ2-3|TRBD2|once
TGTGCCAGCAGTGTAGGGCTAGCGGGCGGAGTGATCAGCACAGATACGCAGTATTTT
CASSVGLAGGVISTDTQYF
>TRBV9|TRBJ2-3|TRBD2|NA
TGTGCCAGCAGCGTAACTAGCGGGGTGCTGGGCACAGATACGCAGTATTTT
CASSVTSGVLGTDTQYF
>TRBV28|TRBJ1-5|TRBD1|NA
TGTGCCAGCAGTCCGGGACAGGGGAATCAGCCCCAGCATTTT
CASSPGQGNQPQHF
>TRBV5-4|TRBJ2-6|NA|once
TGTGCCAGCAGCTTCGAACTGACAGGTTACTCCTCTGGGGCCAACGTCCTGACTTTC
CASSFELTGYSSGANVLTF
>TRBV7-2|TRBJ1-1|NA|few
TGTGCCAGCAGCTTAGTTTGGGAGGGCACTGAAGCTTTCTTT
CASSLVWEGTEAFF
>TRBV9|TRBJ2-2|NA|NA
TGTGCCAGCAGCGTAGTCCCCACCGGGGAGCTGTTTTTT
CASSVVPTGELFF
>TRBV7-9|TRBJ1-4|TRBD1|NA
TGTGCCAGCAGCTCAACAGGGGAGGGTGAAAAACTGTTTTTT
CASSSTGEGEKLFF
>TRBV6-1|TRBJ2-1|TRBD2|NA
TGTGCCAGCTCTAGGCTAGCGGAATACAATGAGCAGTTCTTC
CASSRLAEYNEQFF
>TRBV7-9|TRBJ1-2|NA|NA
TGTGCCAGCAGCTCAGGGCATGTATACGGCTATGGCTACACCTTC
CASSSGHVYGYGYTF
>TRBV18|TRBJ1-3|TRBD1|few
TGTGCCAGCTCCCCGGGGACAGGGTCCGGAAACACCATATATTTT
CASSPGTGSGNTIYF